A selection of T cell receptor beta chains follows, all from one sample in a study of T cells in Graves' hyperthyroidism and ophthalmopathy. Each CDR3 protein gets one entry after TCRdb re-called the multiplex PCR reads with MiXCR. The sample lists a few hundred thousand distinct CDR3 sequences; approximately 15% were seen once. Sequenced: blood. The receptors derive from a woman aged 18 to 35 with Graves' hyperthyroidism. Each CDR3 is given with its conserved first and last residue. Some rows have no size entry. The others give once, few or many, or a class for an expanded clone.

v_gene	j_gene	abundance	CDR3aa
TRBV7-3	TRBJ1-1	many	CASSSTGLAEAFF
TRBV6-2/TRBV6-3	TRBJ2-3	many	CASSYTTGTSGSPPHTDTQYF
TRBV12-3/TRBV12-4	TRBJ2-5	many	CASSLELGGKGLETQYF
TRBV24-1	TRBJ1-2	many	CATSDLRGSTNYGYTF
TRBV7-9	TRBJ2-3	-	CASSHTDRVSDTQYF
TRBV20-1	TRBJ1-1	-	CSARDHTKMNTEAFF
TRBV6-1	TRBJ1-2	many	CASSGGTDYGYTF
TRBV11-2	TRBJ2-4	-	CASSQQQGFGNIQYF
TRBV18	TRBJ2-2	-	CASSPRWRGVNTGELFF
TRBV20-1	TRBJ2-2	-	CSAPRQGAKTGELFF
TRBV6-1	TRBJ1-3	few	CASRRRAGNTIYF
TRBV9	TRBJ2-3	-	CASSITSGLVGDTQYF
TRBV5-1	TRBJ2-1	many	CASSWDVAGDTNEQFF
TRBV28	TRBJ1-2	-	CASSSLDPGQGAFRHGYTF
TRBV19	TRBJ1-5	few	CASSRGVGGNQPQHF
TRBV24-1	TRBJ2-1	few	CATSDQSGGNEQFF
TRBV9	TRBJ2-5	few	CASSVAPWGDQETQYF
TRBV27	TRBJ1-1	-	CASSLGPSGNTEAFF
TRBV5-5	TRBJ1-3	-	CASSLGPSGNTIYF
TRBV6-1	TRBJ1-2	few	CASSFSAVNYGYTF
TRBV4-1	TRBJ2-3	-	CASSHEWADTQYF
TRBV29-1	TRBJ2-7	many	CSVELDTLGYEQYF
TRBV3-1	TRBJ1-5	many	CASSRTDRDQPQHF
TRBV6-1	TRBJ2-5	many	CASSEGSYRGETQYF
TRBV2	TRBJ2-6	many	CASNSQPSGANVLTF
TRBV7-7	TRBJ2-1	many	CASSLAPSGQGLYNEQFF
TRBV27	TRBJ2-6	many	CASSALTGLSGANVLTF
TRBV12-3/TRBV12-4	TRBJ1-1	many	CASSPTGAWNTEAFF
TRBV4-1	TRBJ1-6	many	CASSQERGSGSPLHF
TRBV11-2	TRBJ1-3	few	CASRRAAGGAGTIYF
TRBV30	TRBJ1-6	-	CAWSPGGGSPLHF
TRBV6-2/TRBV6-3	TRBJ1-1	-	CASTGQGAVNTEAFF
TRBV3-1	TRBJ2-4	many	CASSQARTAKNIQYF
TRBV19	TRBJ1-2	few	CASIRQGDDYGYTF
TRBV15	TRBJ2-4	few	CATSRIMDTENIQYF
TRBV11-3	TRBJ2-1	many	CASSGWESYNEQFF
TRBV29-1	TRBJ2-7	many	CSVEESPPYEQYF
TRBV4-1	TRBJ1-1	-	CASMMNTEAFF
TRBV5-1	TRBJ2-2	many	CASSSRTGVNTGELFF
TRBV6-1	TRBJ2-1	-	CASSEADLDTYYNEQFF
TRBV30	TRBJ2-1	many	CAWSERNTNNEQFF
TRBV14	TRBJ2-7	many	CASSFVRTGRNEQYF
TRBV2	TRBJ1-2	few	CASSALGLSYGYTF
TRBV19	TRBJ2-1	-	CASSIGRTSGNIYNEQLF
TRBV11-2	TRBJ2-5	-	CASSLRVRIAGGKTQYF
TRBV30	TRBJ1-2	many	CAWVNPGARPHGYTF
TRBV14	TRBJ2-1	many	CASSGGGSYNEQFF
TRBV7-9	TRBJ1-3	few	CASSLGQPGYF
TRBV30	TRBJ1-5	many	CAWSGGEGWTPQHF
TRBV29-1	TRBJ2-2	-	CSVESPPPDRVGTGELFF
TRBV11-3	TRBJ1-1	few	CASSLHAGRGGTEAFF
TRBV12-3/TRBV12-4	TRBJ1-1	many	CASKIQGARTEAFF
TRBV30	TRBJ1-2	-	CAGSDPGQGLYGYTF
TRBV20-1	TRBJ2-5	few	CSASPGGLVQETQYF